This TCR beta chain was captured by sequencing in a study of cytomegalovirus exposure and HLA in healthy donors. CDR3 size: 15 residues. CDR1 is SGHVS, CDR2 FNYEAQ, per germline. V was trimmed by 3 bases and J by 0 bases, leaving 8 bases between them. A multiplex PCR was run with 60 Vbeta primers and 13 Jbeta primers. Repertoires were generated with immunoSEQ multiplex PCR, while TCRdb's copy carries only in-frame clones and drops some. This repertoire shows over 150,000 clones, about four fifths found once; its top ten account for roughly 4.7%. The receptor comes from a man under 40 in good health and CMV-seronegative. V gene TRBV7-6 combines with J gene TRBJ2-2; a weak D match, TRBD2 (5 bases). The material sequenced was PBMCs. The CDR3 nucleotides read TGTGCCAGCAGCTTGGGGAGTTCGAACACCGGGGAGCTGTTTTTT. Translated, it gives CASSLGSSNTGELFF.